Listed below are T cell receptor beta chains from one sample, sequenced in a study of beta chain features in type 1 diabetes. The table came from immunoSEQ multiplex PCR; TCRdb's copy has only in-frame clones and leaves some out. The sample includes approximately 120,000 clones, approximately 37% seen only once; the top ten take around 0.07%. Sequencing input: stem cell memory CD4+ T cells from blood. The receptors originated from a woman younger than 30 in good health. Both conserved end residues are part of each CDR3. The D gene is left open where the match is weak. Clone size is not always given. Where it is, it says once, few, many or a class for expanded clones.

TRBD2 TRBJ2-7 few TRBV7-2 CASSLGLAGRYEQYF TGTGCCAGCAGCTTAGGCCTAGCGGGCAGATACGAGCAGTACTTC
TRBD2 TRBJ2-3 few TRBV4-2 CASSQETLAVSTDTQYF TGTGCCAGCAGCCAAGAAACACTAGCGGTTAGCACAGATACGCAGTATTTT
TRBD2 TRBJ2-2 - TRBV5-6 CASSFRRTSGRGTGELFF TGTGCCAGCAGCTTCCGCCGGACTAGCGGGAGGGGGACCGGGGAGCTGTTTTTT
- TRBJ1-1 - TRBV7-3 CASRVTRNTEAFF TGTGCCAGCAGGGTGACAAGGAACACTGAAGCTTTCTTT
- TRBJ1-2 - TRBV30 CAWSVQGAGGYTF TGTGCCTGGAGTGTCCAGGGAGCGGGGGGCTACACCTTC
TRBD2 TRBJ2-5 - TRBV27 CASTSSGSLGETQYF TGTGCCAGCACTTCTAGCGGCAGCCTGGGGGAGACCCAGTACTTC
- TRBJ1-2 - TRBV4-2 CASSQGTPGFSGYTF TGTGCCAGCAGCCAAGGGACACCAGGGTTCTCTGGCTACACCTTC
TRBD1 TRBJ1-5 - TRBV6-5 CASSYSSGTGFQPQHF TGTGCCAGCAGTTACTCGTCCGGGACAGGATTTCAGCCCCAGCATTTT
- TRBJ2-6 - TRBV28 CASRRGGAGANVLTF TGTGCCAGCAGACGAGGGGGTGCTGGGGCCAACGTCCTGACTTTC
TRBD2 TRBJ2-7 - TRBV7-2 CASSLAGSPYEQYF TGTGCCAGCAGCCTAGCGGGGAGTCCCTACGAGCAGTACTTC
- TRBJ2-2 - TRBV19 CASSIVATGELFF TGTGCCAGTAGTATAGTGGCCACCGGGGAGCTGTTTTTT
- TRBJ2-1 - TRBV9 CASSATRAEQFF TGTGCCAGCAGCGCGACTAGGGCTGAGCAGTTCTTC
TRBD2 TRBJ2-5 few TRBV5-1 CASSGGLAGYQETQYF TGCGCCAGCAGCGGGGGACTAGCGGGATACCAAGAGACCCAGTACTTC
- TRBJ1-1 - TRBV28 CASSYPGTPETEAFF TGTGCCAGCAGTTACCCCGGGACTCCGGAAACTGAAGCTTTCTTT
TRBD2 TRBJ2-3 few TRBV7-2 CASSLTLAGGYITDTQYF TGTGCCAGCAGCTTAACACTAGCGGGAGGGTATATTACAGATACGCAGTATTTT
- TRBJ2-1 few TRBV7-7 CASSPTAYNEQFF TGTGCTAGCAGCCCGACAGCCTACAATGAGCAGTTCTTC
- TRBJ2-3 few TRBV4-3 CASNPGNTDTQYF TGCGCCAGCAATCCGGGAAACACAGATACGCAGTATTTT
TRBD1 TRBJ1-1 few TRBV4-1 CASSRTRGQGVGEAFF TGCGCCAGCAGCCGGACGCGAGGACAGGGGGTTGGGGAAGCTTTCTTT
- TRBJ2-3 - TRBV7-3 CASRQGLITDTQYF TGTGCCAGCAGGCAGGGTTTAATCACAGATACGCAGTATTTT
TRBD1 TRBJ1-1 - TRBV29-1 CSATFLDRVTEAFF TGCAGCGCTACATTCCTAGACAGGGTAACTGAAGCTTTCTTT
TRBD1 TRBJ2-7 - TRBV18 CASSPDPGQGDREQYF TGTGCCAGCTCACCGGACCCGGGACAGGGGGACAGGGAGCAGTACTTC
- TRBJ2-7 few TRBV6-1 CASTQGAYEQYF TGTGCCAGCACACAGGGCGCCTACGAGCAGTACTTC
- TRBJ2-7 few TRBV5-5 CASSFFSGTNVAEQYF TGTGCCAGCAGCTTTTTCTCCGGGACAAACGTAGCTGAGCAGTACTTC
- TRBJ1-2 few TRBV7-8 CASSTDRPIYGYTF TGTGCCAGCAGCACGGACAGACCCATCTATGGCTACACCTTC
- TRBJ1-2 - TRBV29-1 CSVARRLGGSGYTF TGCAGCGTTGCCCGGCGCCTAGGAGGTTCCGGCTACACCTTC
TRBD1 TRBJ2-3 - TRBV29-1 CSVDLGQVTDTQYF TGCAGCGTTGATTTGGGACAGGTAACAGATACGCAGTATTTT
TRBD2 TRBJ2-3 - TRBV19 CASSLQVSGRAWQYF TGTGCCAGTAGTTTACAGGTTAGCGGGAGGGCCTGGCAGTATTTT
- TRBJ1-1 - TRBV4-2 CASSQPTSGGTEAFF TGTGCCAGCAGCCAACCAACCTCCGGGGGGACTGAAGCTTTCTTT
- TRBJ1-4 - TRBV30 CAWSPKRGRGEKLFF TGTGCCTGGAGTCCTAAACGGGGGAGGGGGGAAAAACTGTTTTTT
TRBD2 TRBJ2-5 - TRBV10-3 CAISVGQRGETQYF TGTGCCATCAGTGTGGGGCAGCGGGGCGAGACCCAGTACTTC
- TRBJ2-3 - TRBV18 CASSPDGGLRYTQYF TGTGCCAGCTCACCAGACGGGGGACTCAGGTATACGCAGTATTTT
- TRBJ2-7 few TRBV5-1 CASSPGGIHEQYF TGCGCCAGCAGCCCAGGAGGGATCCACGAGCAGTACTTC
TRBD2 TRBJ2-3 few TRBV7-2 CASSPQTGRLADTQYF TGTGCCAGCAGCCCTCAGACCGGGAGGTTGGCAGATACGCAGTATTTT
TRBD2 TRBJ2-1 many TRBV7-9 CASSPGGPYNEQFF TGTGCCAGCAGCCCGGGGGGGCCATACAATGAGCAGTTCTTC
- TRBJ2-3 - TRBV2 CASSVRDTYSTDTQYF TGTGCCAGCAGTGTTCGGGACACCTATAGCACAGATACGCAGTATTTT
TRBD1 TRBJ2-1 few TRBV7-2 CASSFDRDNEQFF TGTGCCAGCAGCTTTGACAGGGACAATGAGCAGTTCTTC
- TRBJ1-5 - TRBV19 CASSIGGGLLNQPQHF TGTGCCAGTAGTATAGGTGGGGGACTCCTCAATCAGCCCCAGCATTTT
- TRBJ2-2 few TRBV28 CASSLRGRAGAGELFF TGTGCCAGCAGTCTGCGAGGACGGGCCGGGGCCGGGGAGCTGTTTTTT
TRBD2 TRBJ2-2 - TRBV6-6 CASSLAGGNTGELFF TGTGCCAGCAGCCTAGCGGGAGGTAATACCGGGGAGCTGTTTTTT
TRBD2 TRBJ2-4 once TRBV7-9 CATTRLAGGKSVAKNIQYF TGTGCCACCACCAGACTAGCGGGAGGGAAATCGGTAGCCAAAAACATTCAGTACTTC
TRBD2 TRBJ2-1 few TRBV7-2 CASSLSGGRGNEQFF TGTGCCAGCAGCTTATCGGGCGGGAGAGGGAATGAGCAGTTCTTC
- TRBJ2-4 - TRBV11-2 CASSLGRAKNIQYF TGTGCCAGCAGCTTAGGGAGGGCCAAAAACATTCAGTACTTC
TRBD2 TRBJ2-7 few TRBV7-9 CASSFRRREGSYEQYF TGTGCCAGCAGCTTTCGTCGGCGGGAGGGTTCCTACGAGCAGTACTTC
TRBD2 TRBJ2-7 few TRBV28 CASSLPISGSNHEQYF TGTGCCAGCAGTTTACCAATTAGCGGGAGTAACCACGAGCAGTACTTC
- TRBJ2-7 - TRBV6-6 CASTTGISYEQYF TGTGCCAGCACTACAGGGATTTCCTACGAGCAGTACTTC
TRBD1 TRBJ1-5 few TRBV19 CASSRQGISNQPQHF TGTGCCAGTAGTCGACAGGGAATTAGCAATCAGCCCCAGCATTTT